The rows below give T cell receptor beta chains drawn from one sample of a study of cytomegalovirus exposure and HLA in healthy donors. Sequencing used immunoSEQ multiplex PCR; TCRdb keeps in-frame clones, though not all of them. The sample includes 150,000 to 200,000 clones, about 76% seen only once; the top ten take roughly 7.3%. Material: PBMCs. The receptors stem from a male donor in good health and CMV-seropositive. CDR3s include the opening cysteine and the closing phenylalanine or tryptophan. A D gene is named only where the DNA matches it firmly.

J | V | D | DNA | CDR3
TRBJ2-2 | TRBV7-9 | TRBD2 | TGTGCCAGCAGGACTTTCCGGGGGGACACCGGGGAGCTGTTTTTT | CASRTFRGDTGELFF
TRBJ1-1 | TRBV9 | TRBD1 | TGTGCCAGCAGCGTAGCCGGGACAGGGGGCTACACTGAAGCTTTCTTT | CASSVAGTGGYTEAFF
TRBJ1-1 | TRBV11-2 | - | TGTGCCAGCAGCGCCGTCAGGGGCCCGAGTGGGAAGGCTTTCTTT | CASSAVRGPSGKAFF
TRBJ2-7 | TRBV15 | - | TGTGCCACCAGCAGAGCCACGGGGGTCGACTACGAGCAGTACTTC | CATSRATGVDYEQYF
TRBJ2-2 | TRBV10-3 | TRBD1 | TGTGCCATCAGTGACCGAAGCCCCGGACAGGAGAACACCGGGGAGCTGTTTTTT | CAISDRSPGQENTGELFF
TRBJ2-7 | TRBV27 | TRBD1 | TGTGCCAGCAGTTTGGGGACAGGTTATTACGAGCAGTACTTC | CASSLGTGYYEQYF
TRBJ2-7 | TRBV30 | TRBD1 | TGTGCCTGGAGCCCCGACAGGGTCTACGAGCAGTACTTC | CAWSPDRVYEQYF
TRBJ2-5 | TRBV6-8 | - | TGTGCCAGCAGACCAGCGAGGGCTAGCTTGGAGACCCAGTACTTC | CASRPARASLETQYF
TRBJ2-1 | TRBV4-1 | TRBD2 | TGCGCCAGCAGCGCCACTAGCGGGGGATACAATGAGCAGTTCTTC | CASSATSGGYNEQFF
TRBJ1-1 | TRBV19 | - | TGTGCCAGTAGGACGGGAAACACTGAAGCTTTCTTT | CASRTGNTEAFF
TRBJ1-1 | TRBV7-2 | - | TGTGCCAGCAGCTTAGGTCAAAACACTGAAGCTTTCTTT | CASSLGQNTEAFF
TRBJ1-2 | TRBV7-3 | TRBD1 | TGTGCCAGCAGCTCCGGACAGGGGGATGGCTACACCTTC | CASSSGQGDGYTF
TRBJ1-2 | TRBV19 | - | TGTGCCAGTAGTTATCAGGGGAGTCACTATGGCTACACCTTC | CASSYQGSHYGYTF